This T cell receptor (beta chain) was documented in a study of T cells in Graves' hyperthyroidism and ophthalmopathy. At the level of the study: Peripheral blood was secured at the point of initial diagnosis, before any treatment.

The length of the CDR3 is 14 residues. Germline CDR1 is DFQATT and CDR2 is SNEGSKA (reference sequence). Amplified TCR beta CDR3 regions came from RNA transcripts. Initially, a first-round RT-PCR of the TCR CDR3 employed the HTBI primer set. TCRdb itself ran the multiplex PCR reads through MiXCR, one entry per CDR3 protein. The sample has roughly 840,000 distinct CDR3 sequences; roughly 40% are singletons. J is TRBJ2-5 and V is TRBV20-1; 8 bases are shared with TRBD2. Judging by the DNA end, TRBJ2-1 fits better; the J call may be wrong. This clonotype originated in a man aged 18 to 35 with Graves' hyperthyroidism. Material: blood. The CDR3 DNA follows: TGCAGCCCCTACAGAGGACTAGCACGGAATGAGCAGTTCTTC. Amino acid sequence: CSPYRGLARNEQFF.